A single sample gave rise to the 5 T cell receptor beta chains below, sequenced in a study of cytomegalovirus exposure and HLA in healthy donors. The PCR was carried out with 60 Vbeta primers and 13 Jbeta primers. The protocol was immunoSEQ multiplex PCR, while the TCRdb copy is restricted to in-frame clones and leaves out a portion. The sample shows under 200,000 clones, roughly 85% of them seen only once. What was sequenced was PBMCs. The receptors stem from a man younger than 45 in good health and CMV-seronegative.

This clone came up a few times. The rearrangement uses TRBV7-3 and TRBJ1-1; D is undetermined. Germline values: CDR1 SGHTA, CDR2 FQGTGA. The V gene lost 5 bases and the J gene lost 4 bases, with 14 bases spanning the gap. CDR3 size: 14 residues. CDR3 DNA: TGTGCCAGCAGCCCAACTGAGGCCTCCACTGAAGCTTTCTTT. Its translation is CASSPTEASTEAFF.

This clone turned up a few times. The chain joins TRBV14 to TRBJ2-7; TRBD1 aligns across 8 bases. The germline V gene has CDR1 SGHDN and CDR2 FVKESK. The CDR3 runs 15 residues. V shed 2 bases, J shed 2 bases, and the junction held 5 bases outside the gene matches. The CDR3 sequence is CASSQPGTGPYEQYF. The CDR3, as DNA: TGTGCCAGCAGCCAACCCGGGACAGGCCCCTACGAGCAGTACTTC. The full variable domain, with the rest looked up from reference TRBV14 and TRBJ2-7, is EAGVTQFPSHSVIEKGQTVTLRCDPISGHDNLYWYRRVMGKEIKFLLHFVKESKQDESGMPNNRFLAERTGGTYSTLKVQPAELEDSGVYFCASSQPGTGPYEQYFGPGTRLTVT.

The chain couples TRBV2 to TRBJ1-1, with 7 bases fitting TRBD1. Unmatched junction bases numbered 12, after V lost 3 bases and J lost 11 bases. The germline gives CDR1 SNHLY, CDR2 FYNNEI. CDR3 length: 14 residues. The CDR3, as DNA: TGTGCCAGCAGTGAGGTTGGGACAGAAGCGTACGCTTTCTTT. Translation: CASSEVGTEAYAFF.

This chain uses TRBV19 with TRBJ1-1; D gene uncertain. V was pared by 3 bases and J by 6 bases, with 14 bases between. Germline V CDR1 and CDR2: LNHDA, SQIVND (reference sequence). The CDR3 has 14 amino acids. CDR3 DNA: TGTGCCAGTAGTATGAGGAGAGGGTGGGCTGAAGCTTTCTTT. Residues: CASSMRRGWAEAFF.

The V call is TRBV5-1, the J call TRBJ1-1; 7 bases agree with TRBD1. Germline CDR1 SGHRS, CDR2 YFSETQ. There are 14 residues in the CDR3. V shed 5 bases and J 1 base; nucleotides not matched to a gene: 5. CDR3 protein: CASSRDSKNTEAFF. In nucleotides, the CDR3 is TGCGCCAGCAGTCGGGACAGCAAGAACACTGAAGCTTTCTTT.